The TCR beta chain under discussion was sequenced for a study of T cells in Graves' hyperthyroidism and ophthalmopathy. At the level of the study: The initial diagnosis was the point when peripheral blood was collected, ahead of any treatment.

Points from the study as a whole: Ophthalmopathy was told apart from stable hyperthyroidism by a 13 V-J model.

RNA transcripts yielded amplified TCR beta CDR3 regions. Carried out on the TCR CDR3, a first-round RT-PCR used the HTBI primer set. Using its own MiXCR run on the multiplex PCR reads, TCRdb lists one record per CDR3 protein. The sample contains 300,000 to 450,000 distinct CDR3 sequences, 15% of which appear only once. A remark on this clonotype: The antigen is unknown.

The clonotype originates from a woman younger than 45 with Graves' hyperthyroidism. Sequencing was performed on blood.

The CDR3 coding sequence is TGTGCCAGCAGAGGGACAGGGGAAAAACTGTTTTTT. Translated: CASRGTGEKLFF. The chain has TRBV6-1 and TRBJ1-4, with TRBD1 matching 9 bases. With 6 bases clipped from V and 8 bases from J, the junction kept 1 base outside the gene matches. This CDR3 region has 12 residues. Germline CDR1 and CDR2: MNHNS and SASEGT.